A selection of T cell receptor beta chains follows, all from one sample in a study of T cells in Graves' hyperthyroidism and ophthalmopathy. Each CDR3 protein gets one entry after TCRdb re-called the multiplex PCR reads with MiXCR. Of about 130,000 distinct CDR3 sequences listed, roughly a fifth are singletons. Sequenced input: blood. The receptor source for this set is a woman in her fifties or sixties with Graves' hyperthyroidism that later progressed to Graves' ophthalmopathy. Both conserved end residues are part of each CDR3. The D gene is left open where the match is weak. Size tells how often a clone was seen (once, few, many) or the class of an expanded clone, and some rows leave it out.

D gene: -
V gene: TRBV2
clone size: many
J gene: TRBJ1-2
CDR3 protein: CASSEAWSAGAYGYTF
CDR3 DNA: TGTGCCAGCAGTGAAGCATGGTCCGCCGGGGCCTATGGCTACACCTTC

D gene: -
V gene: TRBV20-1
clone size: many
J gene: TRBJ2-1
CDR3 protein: CSAWESTYNEQFF
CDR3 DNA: TGCAGTGCTTGGGAGAGCACCTACAATGAGCAGTTCTTC

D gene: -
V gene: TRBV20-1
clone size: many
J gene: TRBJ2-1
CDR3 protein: CSARSDGPTLNEQFF
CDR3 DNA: TGCAGTGCTAGATCAGACGGTCCTACCCTAAATGAGCAGTTCTTC

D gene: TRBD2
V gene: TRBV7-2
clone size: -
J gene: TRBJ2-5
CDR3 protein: CASSYITSGVGETQYF
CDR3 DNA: TGTGCCAGCAGCTACATTACTAGCGGGGTAGGCGAGACCCAGTACTTC

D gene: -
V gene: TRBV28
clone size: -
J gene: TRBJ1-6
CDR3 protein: CAGSFWQGNSPLHF
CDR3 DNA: TGTGCCGGCAGTTTCTGGCAGGGGAATTCACCCCTCCACTTT

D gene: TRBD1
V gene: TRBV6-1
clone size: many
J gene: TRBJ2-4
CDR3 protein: CASSEERTGKIQYF
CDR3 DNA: TGTGCCAGCAGTGAAGAGAGGACAGGAAAAATTCAGTACTTC

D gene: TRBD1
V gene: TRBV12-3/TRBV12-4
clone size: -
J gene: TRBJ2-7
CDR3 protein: CASWHRGQNNEQYF
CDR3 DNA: TGTGCCAGTTGGCACAGGGGACAAAACAATGAGCAGTACTTC

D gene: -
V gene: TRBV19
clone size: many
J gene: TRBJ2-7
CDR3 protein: CASSDRAGSVREQYF
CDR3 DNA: TGTGCCAGTAGTGACCGAGCGGGTTCGGTGAGGGAGCAGTACTTC

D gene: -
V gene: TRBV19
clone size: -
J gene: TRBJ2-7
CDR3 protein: CASTRGPPGSHEQYF
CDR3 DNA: TGTGCCAGTACCCGAGGGCCCCCAGGCAGCCACGAGCAGTACTTC

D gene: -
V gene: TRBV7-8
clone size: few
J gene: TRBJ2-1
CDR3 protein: CASSFREVSMYNEQFF
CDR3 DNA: TGTGCCAGCAGCTTTCGCGAGGTCAGTATGTACAATGAGCAGTTCTTC

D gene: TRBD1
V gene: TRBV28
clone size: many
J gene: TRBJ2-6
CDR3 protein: CASSLTGGLSSGANVLTF
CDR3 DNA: TGTGCCAGCAGTTTAACAGGGGGTTTATCGTCTGGGGCCAACGTCCTGACTTTC

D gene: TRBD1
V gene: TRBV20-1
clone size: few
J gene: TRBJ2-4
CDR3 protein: CSANPDRGAKNIQYF
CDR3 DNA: TGCAGTGCTAATCCGGACAGGGGAGCCAAAAACATTCAGTACTTC

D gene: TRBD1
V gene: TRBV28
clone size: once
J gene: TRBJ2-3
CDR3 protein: CASSLGQGWSTDTQYF
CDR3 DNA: TGTGCCAGCAGCCTCGGACAGGGGTGGAGCACAGATACGCAGTATTTT

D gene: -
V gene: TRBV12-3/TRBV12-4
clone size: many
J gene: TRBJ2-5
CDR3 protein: CASSPGTETQYF
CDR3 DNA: TGTGCCAGCAGCCCCGGGACCGAGACCCAGTACTTC

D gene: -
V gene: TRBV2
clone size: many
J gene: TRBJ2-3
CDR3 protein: CASRRGATDTQYF
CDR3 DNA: TGTGCCAGCAGAAGGGGTGCCACAGATACGCAGTATTTT

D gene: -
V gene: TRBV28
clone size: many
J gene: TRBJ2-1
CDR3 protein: CASSFAENYNEQFF
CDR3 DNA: TGTGCCAGCAGTTTCGCGGAAAATTACAATGAGCAGTTCTTC

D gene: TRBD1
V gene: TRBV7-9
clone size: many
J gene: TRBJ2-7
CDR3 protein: CASSSQGIAINEQYF
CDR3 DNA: TGTGCCAGCAGCTCACAGGGGATCGCTATAAACGAGCAGTACTTC

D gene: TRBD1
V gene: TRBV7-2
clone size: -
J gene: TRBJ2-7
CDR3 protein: CASRYQTGKTHEQYF
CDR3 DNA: TGTGCCAGCCGCTACCAGACAGGGAAAACCCACGAGCAGTACTTC

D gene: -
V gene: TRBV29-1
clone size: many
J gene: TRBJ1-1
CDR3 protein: CSVEDRGWGTEAFF
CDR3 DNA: TGCAGCGTTGAAGATCGGGGGTGGGGCACTGAAGCTTTCTTT

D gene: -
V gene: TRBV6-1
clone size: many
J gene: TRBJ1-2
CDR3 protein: CASSPRVREALYGYTF
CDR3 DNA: TGTGCCAGCAGTCCACGGGTCCGTGAGGCGCTCTATGGCTACACCTTC

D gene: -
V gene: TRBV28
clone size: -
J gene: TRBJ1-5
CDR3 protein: CASSTTGPQPQHF
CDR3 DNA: TGTGCCAGCAGCACTACAGGGCCCCAGCCCCAGCATTTT

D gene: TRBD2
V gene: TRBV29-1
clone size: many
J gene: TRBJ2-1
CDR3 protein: CSVEAALAGGPYEQFF
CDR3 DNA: TGCAGCGTTGAAGCGGCTCTAGCGGGAGGGCCGTATGAGCAGTTCTTC

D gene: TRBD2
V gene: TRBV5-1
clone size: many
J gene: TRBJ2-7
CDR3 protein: CASSLPSGKNEQYF
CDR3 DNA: TGCGCCAGCAGCTTGCCTAGCGGGAAAAACGAGCAGTACTTC

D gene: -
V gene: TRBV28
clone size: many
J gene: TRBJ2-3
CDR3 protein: CATSLPSDLTDTQYF
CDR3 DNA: TGTGCCACCTCACTTCCTAGCGACCTCACAGATACGCAGTATTTT

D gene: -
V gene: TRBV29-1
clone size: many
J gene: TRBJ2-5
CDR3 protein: CSVPVGAMEETQYF
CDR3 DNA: TGCAGCGTGCCCGTGGGGGCGATGGAAGAGACCCAGTACTTC

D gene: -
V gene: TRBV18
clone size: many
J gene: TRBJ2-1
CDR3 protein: CASSPPGAPGSYNEQFF
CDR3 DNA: TGTGCCAGCTCACCACCAGGAGCCCCTGGTTCCTACAATGAGCAGTTCTTC

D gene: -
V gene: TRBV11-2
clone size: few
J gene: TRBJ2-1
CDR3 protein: CASSLARGVDEQFF
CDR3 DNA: TGTGCCAGCAGCTTAGCCAGGGGAGTGGATGAGCAGTTCTTC

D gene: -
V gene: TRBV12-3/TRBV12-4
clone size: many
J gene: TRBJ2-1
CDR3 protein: CASSSVNYNEQFF
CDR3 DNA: TGTGCCAGCAGTTCAGTGAACTACAATGAGCAGTTCTTC

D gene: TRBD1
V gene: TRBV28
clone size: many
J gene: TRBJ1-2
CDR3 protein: CASTSGQGATDYGYTF
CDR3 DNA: TGTGCCAGCACTTCCGGACAGGGGGCGACCGACTATGGCTACACCTTC

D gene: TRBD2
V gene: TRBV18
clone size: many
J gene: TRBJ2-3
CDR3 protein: CASSPISGASTDTQYF
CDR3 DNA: TGTGCCAGCTCACCAATCAGCGGGGCTAGCACAGATACGCAGTATTTT

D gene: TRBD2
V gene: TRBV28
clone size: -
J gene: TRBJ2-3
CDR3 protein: CASSIAGGPGDTQYF
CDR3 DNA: TGTGCCAGCAGTATAGCGGGAGGGCCTGGAGATACGCAGTATTTT